The 4 T cell receptor beta chains in this list originate from one sample, sequenced in a study of blood T cell repertoires in COVID-19. Produced via immunoSEQ multiplex PCR; TCRdb's table is partial and in-frame only. The sample includes 280,000 or so clones, about nine tenths of them seen just once. Sequencing input: PBMCs or T cells enriched from blood (not recorded which). The receptors stem from a woman aged 50 to 60 who had been exposed to COVID-19.

The V call is TRBV5-6, the J call TRBJ2-3, with TRBD1 matching over 9 bases. This CDR3 contains 15 residues. Germline loops: CDR1 SGHDT, CDR2 YYEEEE. Trimming at V came to 4 bases and at J to 3 bases, leaving 6 bases not matched to a gene. As DNA, the CDR3 is TGTGCCAGCAGCACCGGGACAGGGAGAACAGATACGCAGTATTTT. Translating gives CASSTGTGRTDTQYF.

Details on this clone: This CDR3 is also generated by other DNA sequences in the sample. The V call is TRBV30, the J call TRBJ1-5, with D maybe TRBD1 (5 bases). Trimming cost V 0 bases and J 6 bases, with 9 bases left between them. Germline-derived CDR1 and CDR2 are GTSNPN and SVGIG (reference sequence). The CDR3 has 13 residues. The CDR3 nucleotides read TGTGCCTGGAGTGTCCAGGGAAGTCAGCCCCAGCATTTT. It specifies CAWSVQGSQPQHF.

The chain employs TRBV11-2 and TRBJ1-1, with D perhaps TRBD1 (5 bases). Trimming stripped 3 bases from V and 1 base from J, with 6 bases between. The CDR3 totals 13 residues. Germline CDR1 is SGHAT and CDR2 is FQNNGV. For the CDR3, the DNA is TGTGCCAGCAGCTTCAGGGAGAACACTGAAGCTTTCTTT. Its protein is CASSFRENTEAFF. The full variable domain, with the rest looked up from reference TRBV11-2 and TRBJ1-1, is EAGVAQSPRYKIIEKRQSVAFWCNPISGHATLYWYQQILGQGPKLLIQFQNNGVVDDSQLPKDRFSAERLKGVDSTLKIQPAKLEDSAVYLCASSFRENTEAFFGQGTRLTVV.

The gene calls are TRBV2 and TRBJ1-4; D remains unclear. The CDR3 is 15 amino acids. Trimming stripped 3 bases from V and 3 bases from J, with 11 bases between. Germline CDR1 reads SNHLY; CDR2 reads FYNNEI. CDR3: CASSETLGANEKLFF. The CDR3 bases are TGTGCCAGCAGTGAGACACTCGGGGCTAATGAAAAACTGTTTTTT.